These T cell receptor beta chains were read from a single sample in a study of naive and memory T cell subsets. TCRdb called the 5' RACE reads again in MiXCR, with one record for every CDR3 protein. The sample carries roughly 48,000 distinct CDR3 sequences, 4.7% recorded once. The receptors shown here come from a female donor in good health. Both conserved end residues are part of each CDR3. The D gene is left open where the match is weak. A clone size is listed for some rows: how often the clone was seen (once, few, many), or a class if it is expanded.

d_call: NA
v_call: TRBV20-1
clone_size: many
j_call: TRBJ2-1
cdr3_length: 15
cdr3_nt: TGCAGTGCTAGAGATTTCCAGGGAGTCTACAATGAGCAGTTCTTC
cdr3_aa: CSARDFQGVYNEQFF

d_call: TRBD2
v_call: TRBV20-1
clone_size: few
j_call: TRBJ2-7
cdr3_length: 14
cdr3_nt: TGCAGTGCGAGGACTAGCGGGAGGGCCTACGAGCAGTACTTC
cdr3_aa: CSARTSGRAYEQYF

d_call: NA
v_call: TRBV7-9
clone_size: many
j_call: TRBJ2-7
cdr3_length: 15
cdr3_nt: TGTGCCAGCAGCTTAGTGGGCAGGGAGTATAGCGAGCAGTACTTC
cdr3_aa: CASSLVGREYSEQYF

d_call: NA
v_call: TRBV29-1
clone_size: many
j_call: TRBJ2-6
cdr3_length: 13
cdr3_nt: TGCAGCGTTAGGGTCTCTGGGGCCAACGTCCTGACTTTC
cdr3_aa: CSVRVSGANVLTF

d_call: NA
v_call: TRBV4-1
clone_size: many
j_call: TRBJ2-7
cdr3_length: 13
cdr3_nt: TGCGCCAGCAGCCAGACTAGAACCTACGAGCAGTACTTC
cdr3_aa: CASSQTRTYEQYF

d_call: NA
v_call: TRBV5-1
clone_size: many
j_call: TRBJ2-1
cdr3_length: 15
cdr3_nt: TGCGCCAGCAGCTTATACGGGAAAAAGGGCGATGAGCAGTTCTTC
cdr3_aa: CASSLYGKKGDEQFF

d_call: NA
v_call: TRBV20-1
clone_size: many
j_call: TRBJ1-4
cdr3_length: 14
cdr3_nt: TGCAGTGCTAATGATCGGACAGCTAATGAAAAACTGTTTTTT
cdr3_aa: CSANDRTANEKLFF

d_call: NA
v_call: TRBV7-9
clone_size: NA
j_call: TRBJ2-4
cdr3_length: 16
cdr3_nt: TGTGCCAGCAGCTTTTCCTTCCTAGGAGCCAAAAACATTCAGTACTTC
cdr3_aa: CASSFSFLGAKNIQYF

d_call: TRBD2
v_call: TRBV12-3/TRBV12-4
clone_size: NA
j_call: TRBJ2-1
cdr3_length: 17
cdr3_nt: TGTGCCAGCAGTCGAAAGGGACTAGCGGGAGGTTATAATGAGCAGTTCTTC
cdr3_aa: CASSRKGLAGGYNEQFF

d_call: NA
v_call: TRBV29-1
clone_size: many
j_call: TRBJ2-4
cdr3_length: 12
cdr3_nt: TGCAGCGCCCACTCTGAAAAGAACATTCAGTACTTC
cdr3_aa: CSAHSEKNIQYF

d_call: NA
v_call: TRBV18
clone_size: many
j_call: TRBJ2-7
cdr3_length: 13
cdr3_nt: TGTGCCAGCTCACCACCGAGGACCTACGAGCAGTACTTC
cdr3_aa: CASSPPRTYEQYF

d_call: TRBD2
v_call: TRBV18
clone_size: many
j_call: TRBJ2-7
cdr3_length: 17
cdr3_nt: TGTGCCAGCTCACCAATAGGGGCCGGGACTACCTCCTACGAGCAGTACTTC
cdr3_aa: CASSPIGAGTTSYEQYF

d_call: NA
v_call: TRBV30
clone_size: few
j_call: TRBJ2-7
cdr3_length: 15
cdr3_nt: TGTGCCTGGAGTCCCTGGGCGAGAGACCCCTACGAGCAGTACTTC
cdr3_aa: CAWSPWARDPYEQYF

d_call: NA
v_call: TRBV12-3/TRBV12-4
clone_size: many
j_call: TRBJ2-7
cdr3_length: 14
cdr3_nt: TGTGCCAGCAGTTTGGCTGTAACTTCCTACGAGCAGTACTTC
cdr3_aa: CASSLAVTSYEQYF

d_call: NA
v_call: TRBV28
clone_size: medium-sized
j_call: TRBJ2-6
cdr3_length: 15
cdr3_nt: TGTGCCAGCAAGGGGGGCAACTCTGGGGCCAACGTCCTGACTTTC
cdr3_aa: CASKGGNSGANVLTF

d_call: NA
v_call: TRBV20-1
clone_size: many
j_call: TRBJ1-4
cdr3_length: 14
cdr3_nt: TGCAGTGCAATGGGGGTTGCAACTAATGAAAAACTGTTTTTT
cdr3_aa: CSAMGVATNEKLFF

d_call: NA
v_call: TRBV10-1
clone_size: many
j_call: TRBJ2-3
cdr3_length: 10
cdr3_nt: TGCGCCAGCCGGACAGATACGCAGTATTTT
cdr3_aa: CASRTDTQYF

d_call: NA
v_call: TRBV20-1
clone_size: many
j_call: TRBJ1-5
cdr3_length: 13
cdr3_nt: TGCAGTGCCCCGGACGGAGGCAATCAGCCCCAGCATTTT
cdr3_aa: CSAPDGGNQPQHF

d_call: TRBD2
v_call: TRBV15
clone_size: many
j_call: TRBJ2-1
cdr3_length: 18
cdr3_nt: TGTGCCACCAGCAGATTCCCCAAGGGGACTAGCGTCGACGATGAGCAGTTCTTC
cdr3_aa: CATSRFPKGTSVDDEQFF

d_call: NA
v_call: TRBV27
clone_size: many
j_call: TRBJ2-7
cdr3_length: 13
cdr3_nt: TGTGCCAGCAGTTTAGGGGCAGGGCTTGAGCAGTACTTC
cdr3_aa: CASSLGAGLEQYF

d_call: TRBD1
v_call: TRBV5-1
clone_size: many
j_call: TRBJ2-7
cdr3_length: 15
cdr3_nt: TGCGCCAGCAGCCCACCCGGGACAGGGGTCTACGAGCAGTACTTC
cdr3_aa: CASSPPGTGVYEQYF

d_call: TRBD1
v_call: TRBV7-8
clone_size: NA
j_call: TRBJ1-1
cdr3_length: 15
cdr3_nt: TGTGCCAGCAGCTTGGTACAGGGGACGAACACTGAAGCTTTCTTT
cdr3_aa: CASSLVQGTNTEAFF

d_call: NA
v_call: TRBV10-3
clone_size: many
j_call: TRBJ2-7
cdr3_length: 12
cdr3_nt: TGTGCCATCGCGGTCCTCTCCTACGAGCAGTACTTC
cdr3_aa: CAIAVLSYEQYF

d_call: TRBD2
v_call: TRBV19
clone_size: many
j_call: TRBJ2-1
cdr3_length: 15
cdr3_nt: TGTGCCAGTAGTATAGGCGGGACTAGCGCCCCGGAGCAGTTCTTC
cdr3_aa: CASSIGGTSAPEQFF

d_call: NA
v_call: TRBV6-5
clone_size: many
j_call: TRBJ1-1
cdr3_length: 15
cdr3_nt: TGTGCCAGCAGAAAGGACCGCGGAACCAACACTGAAGCTTTCTTT
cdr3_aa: CASRKDRGTNTEAFF

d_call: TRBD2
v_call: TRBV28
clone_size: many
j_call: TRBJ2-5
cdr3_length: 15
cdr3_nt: TGTGCCAGCACCATAAGGGCTAGCGGGAGGGAGACCCAGTACTTC
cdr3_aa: CASTIRASGRETQYF

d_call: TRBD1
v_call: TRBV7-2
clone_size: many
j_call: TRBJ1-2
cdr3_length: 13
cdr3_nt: TGTGCCAGCAGTGGGACAGGGAGATATGGCGACACCTTC
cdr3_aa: CASSGTGRYGDTF